These 26 T cell receptor beta chains originate from one sample sequenced in a study of T cell repertoires in cytomegalovirus infection. TCRdb recomputed calls from the reads with MiXCR, one row per CDR3 protein. The sample includes roughly 500,000 distinct CDR3 sequences, 40% to 50% of them seen just once. For these receptors, no antigen is known. The specimen comprised cultured PBMCs, sampled from culture after CMV antigen stimulation. The receptor source for this set is a human donor in good health (CMV status not recorded). Some clones in this sample may be carry-over from other donors' samples.

The genes are TRBV7-2 and TRBJ2-1; D tentatively fits TRBD1 or TRBD2 (7 bases each). CDR3 length: 17 residues. Germline values: CDR1 SGHTA, CDR2 FQGNSA. Trimming took 5 bases from V and 1 from J, leaving 18 bases between them. The CDR3 coding sequence is TGTGCCAGCAGCGAAAGGGGAGGGGGCATTTCCTACAATGAGCAGTTCTTC. Encoded protein: CASSERGGGISYNEQFF.

This clonotype was observed many times. This chain connects TRBV11-2 to TRBJ1-6, with 9 bases fitting TRBD1. The ends lost 2 bases at V and 7 bases at J; junction bases unmatched: 3. The CDR3 is made up of 15 amino acids. CDR1 and CDR2 from the germline V gene are SGHAT and FQNNGV. The CDR3 reads CASSLTGTGNSPLHF. The CDR3 DNA reads as TGTGCCAGCAGCTTAACCGGGACAGGGAATTCACCCCTCCACTTT.

This chain connects TRBV7-8 to TRBJ2-1; D possibly corresponds to TRBD1 (6 bases). The CDR3 loop spans 16 amino acids. The V gene lost 0 bases and the J gene lost 7 bases, with 16 bases spanning the gap. The germline V gene encodes CDR1 SGHVS and CDR2 FQNEAQ. CDR3 coding DNA: TGTGCCAGCAGCTTAGCGCCAAGACAGGCCTTTAATGAGCAGTTCTTC. It is translated as CASSLAPRQAFNEQFF.

The gene calls are TRBV5-4 and TRBJ2-3, with D perhaps TRBD2 (5 bases). Trimming removed 5 bases from V and 0 bases from J, with 16 bases in between. CDR1 and CDR2 from the germline V gene are SGHNT and YYREEE (reference sequence). This CDR3 region has 16 residues. Here the CDR3 reads CASRRGLFSSTDTQYF. CDR3 DNA sequence: TGTGCCAGCAGGAGAGGACTGTTTTCTAGCACAGATACGCAGTATTTT.

This clonotype was observed at least ten times. This chain uses TRBV12-3 or TRBV12-4 with TRBJ2-7, with D possibly being TRBD1 (5 bases). V lost 3 bases and J 1 base, leaving 10 bases between the germline ends. This CDR3 is 14 amino acids long. DNA for the CDR3: TGTGCCAGCAGTTTGGGGCAGGGATCCTACGAGCAGTACTTC. Encoded protein: CASSLGQGSYEQYF.

This sequence joins TRBV7-8 and TRBJ2-1; 7 nucleotides agree with TRBD1. Germline CDR1 reads SGHVS; CDR2 reads FQNEAQ. The CDR3 consists of 14 residues. The junction had 4 bases not matched to a gene; V was cut back by 1 base and J by 7 bases. The CDR3 nucleotides are TGTGCCAGCAGCTTAGTCGACAGGGTTAATGAGCAGTTCTTC. Its translation is CASSLVDRVNEQFF.

This clonotype was observed once. CDR3 DNA: TGTGCCAGCTCACCGAACAGGGATAATTCACCCCTCCACTTT. It codes for CASSPNRDNSPLHF. The V call is TRBV18, the J call TRBJ1-6; weak D call: TRBD1 (6 bases). V lost 3 bases, J lost 5 bases, and 8 bases lay in between. CDR3 length: 14 amino acids. Germline assignment: CDR1 KGHSH and CDR2 LQKENI.

This CDR3 reads CASSLDWASTGELFF. CDR3 in DNA: TGTGCCAGCAGCTTGGACTGGGCTTCAACCGGGGAGCTGTTTTTT. This sequence joins TRBV5-4 and TRBJ2-2; no definite D call. V lost 0 bases to trimming and J lost 5 bases, with 11 bases between them. Germline V gives CDR1 SGHNT, CDR2 YYREEE (reference sequence). This CDR3 region has 15 residues.

The V call is TRBV6-1, the J call TRBJ2-7; D is uncertain. V was clipped by 7 bases and J by 4 bases, with 17 bases between them. The germline gives CDR1 MNHNS, CDR2 SASEGT. The CDR3 is 14 residues long. CDR3 region: CASTRSVYSYEQYF. CDR3 coding DNA: TGTGCCAGCACCCGCTCGGTTTACTCTTACGAGCAGTACTTC.

V is TRBV7-9 and J is TRBJ2-6, with a tentative D call TRBD1 (6 bases). CDR3 length: 16 residues. Between the trimmed V and J ends, which lost 3 bases and 4 bases, there was a span of 13 bases. The germline CDR1 and CDR2 sequences are SEHNR and FQNEAQ (reference sequence). CDR3 nucleotides: TGTGCCAGCAGCTTGCAGGGGTCTGGAGGGGCCAACGTCCTGACTTTC. Encoded protein: CASSLQGSGGANVLTF.

This clonotype occurred once. The chain is built from TRBV12-5 and TRBJ1-1; no definite D call. There are 13 residues in the CDR3. The V gene lost 6 bases and the J gene lost 4 bases, with 12 bases spanning the gap. Germline V gene data show CDR1 as LGHNT and CDR2 as FRNRAP. The CDR3 sequence is CASGASGGTEAFF. The DNA for the CDR3 is TGTGCTAGTGGCGCGTCAGGTGGCACTGAAGCTTTCTTT.

This clonotype was observed a handful of times. This rearrangement joins TRBV6-5 to TRBJ2-7; D gene unclear. CDR3 length: 18 residues. With 2 bases removed from V and 1 base from J, the gap between germline ends came to 21 bases. Germline-derived CDR1 and CDR2 are MNHEY and SVGAGI. Here the CDR3 DNA reads TGTGCCAGCAGTTACCCCTTCCTCAAGCCATTCCCTTCCTACGAGCAGTACTTC. It is translated as CASSYPFLKPFPSYEQYF.

CDR3 protein: CAISESEQGANEKLFF. CDR3 in DNA: TGTGCCATCAGTGAGTCGGAACAGGGCGCTAATGAAAAACTGTTTTTT. J is TRBJ1-4 and V is TRBV10-3, with a tentative D call TRBD1 (6 bases). Germline CDR1 and CDR2: ENHRY and SYGVKD. V was cut by 0 bases and J by 3 bases, with 11 bases left in between. The length of the CDR3 is 16 residues.

The V and J genes are TRBV6-5 and TRBJ1-2; a weak D match, TRBD1 (6 bases). The CDR3 covers 13 residues. Trimming cost V 7 bases and J 3 bases, with 12 bases left between them. CDR1 and CDR2 (germline): MNHEY, SVGAGI. The CDR3 sequence is CASTPGDYYGYTF. For the CDR3, the DNA is TGTGCCAGCACCCCAGGGGACTACTATGGCTACACCTTC.

This chain links TRBV7-8 with TRBJ2-1, with TRBD2 matching over 14 bases. V trimming: 5 bases; J trimming: 6 bases; junction bases outside the gene matches: 6. Per germline, CDR1 SGHVS and CDR2 FQNEAQ. The CDR3 length is 16 residues. For the CDR3, the DNA is TGTGCCAGCAGCCCCCGGACTAGCGGGAGGCGCAATGAGCAGTTCTTC. This encodes CASSPRTSGRRNEQFF.

The chain joins TRBV4-3 to TRBJ2-3; D is undetermined. Trimming took off 1 base at V and 2 bases at J, with 28 bases between the two ends. CDR3 length equals 21 residues. CDR1 LGHNA and CDR2 YSLEER come from the germline V gene. CDR3 loop: CASSQGFPFGPWADLTDTQYF. The CDR3 coding sequence is TGCGCCAGCAGCCAAGGATTTCCCTTTGGACCTTGGGCGGACCTCACAGATACGCAGTATTTT.

This clonotype was detected only a few times. This rearrangement joins TRBV7-7 to TRBJ1-1; D ambiguous. V lost 5 bases to trimming and J lost 4 bases, with 17 bases between them. This CDR3 has 15 amino acids. CDR1 is SSHAT and CDR2 is FNYEAQ in the germline V gene (reference sequence). The CDR3 region is CASSPLRRVRTEAFF. The CDR3, as DNA: TGTGCCAGCAGCCCCTTACGCCGGGTCCGCACTGAAGCTTTCTTT.

J is TRBJ2-7 and V is TRBV6-2 or TRBV6-3, with unresolved D. The germline gives CDR1 MNHEY, CDR2 SVGEGT. V dropped 6 bases and J dropped 2 bases, with 11 bases sitting between them. The CDR3 has 13 residues. The chain's CDR3 is CASRISGAYEQYF. CDR3 coding DNA: TGTGCCAGCAGGATTTCTGGAGCCTACGAGCAGTACTTC.

This clonotype was seen only a few times. V is TRBV27 and J is TRBJ2-3; TRBD2 agrees at 7 bases. The CDR3 covers 14 residues. V lost 8 bases, J lost 5 bases, and 10 bases stayed unmatched. In germline, CDR1 is MNHEY, CDR2 SMNVEV (reference sequence). For the CDR3, the DNA is TGTGCCAGCCGAAGGGAGCGGGGACTAGATACGCAGTATTTT. This sequence encodes CASRRERGLDTQYF.

About this clonotype: At one end the junction does not follow the germline gene, possibly because of a read error. The chain links TRBV13 to TRBJ1-2; 9 bases agree with TRBD1. CDR1 PRHDT and CDR2 FYEKMQ come from the germline V gene (reference sequence). The CDR3 sequence is 15 residues long. The CDR3 coding sequence is TGCGCCAGCAGTCTGGGACAGGGCTTGAGCTATGGCTACACCTTC. Protein product: CASSLGQGLSYGYTF.

This clonotype has just a few counts. This rearrangement joins TRBV7-2 to TRBJ1-2; weak D call: TRBD1 (5 bases). Germline V gene sequence: CDR1 SGHTA, CDR2 FQGNSA. V shed 3 bases and J shed 0 bases, with 20 bases lying between them. The CDR3 totals 18 residues. The CDR3 here is CASSFKPGRPLTNYGYTF. CDR3 bases: TGTGCCAGCAGCTTTAAACCGGGACGCCCCTTAACTAACTATGGCTACACCTTC.

This sequence joins TRBV7-2 and TRBJ2-7; the D call may be TRBD1 or TRBD2 (5 bases each). The V gene's germline CDR1 is SGHTA and CDR2 FQGNSA. The length of the CDR3 is 16 residues. V lost 5 bases to trimming and J lost 0 bases, with 17 bases between them. The CDR3 here is CASSTRSGQSSYEQYF. The CDR3, as DNA: TGTGCCAGCAGCACCCGGTCGGGGCAGAGCTCCTACGAGCAGTACTTC.

This clonotype has just a few counts. This rearrangement joins TRBV20-1 to TRBJ2-1; the D gene is possibly TRBD1 (6 bases). The CDR3 covers 15 residues. The V and J ends lost 3 bases and 1 base respectively, with 13 bases between them. Germline CDR1 is DFQATT and CDR2 is SNEGSKA (reference sequence). CDR3: CSASLPTGSYNEQFF. The CDR3 bases are TGCAGTGCTAGTCTGCCCACAGGGTCCTACAATGAGCAGTTCTTC.

The V and J genes are TRBV23-1 and TRBJ1-4, with 10 bases matching TRBD1. TRBV23-1 is placed among ORFs of uncertain function. V shed 10 bases and J 10 bases; nucleotides not matched to a gene: 12. The CDR3 spans 14 residues. The chain's CDR3 is CAIPGQGREGKLFF. The CDR3, as DNA: TGCGCCATCCCGGGACAGGGGCGCGAGGGAAAACTGTTTTTT.

V is TRBV2 and J is TRBJ2-3; tentative D call: TRBD1 (5 bases). The germline V and J ends were trimmed by 6 bases and 1 base, with 11 bases remaining between them. CDR3 length: 14 amino acids. Germline V gene data show CDR1 as SNHLY and CDR2 as FYNNEI. The CDR3 coding sequence is TGTGCCAGCAGCCGACAGTCCCGCACAGATACGCAGTATTTT. Translating it yields CASSRQSRTDTQYF. The full variable domain, with the rest looked up from reference TRBV2 and TRBJ2-3, is EPEVTQTPSHQVTQMGQEVILRCVPISNHLYFYWYRQILGQKVEFLVSFYNNEISEKSEIFDDQFSVERPDGSNFTLKIRSTKLEDSAMYFCASSRQSRTDTQYFGPGTRLTVL.

This clonotype showed up just a few times. The J gene is TRBJ2-7, the V gene TRBV7-8; D may be TRBD2 (6 bases). The germline gives CDR1 SGHVS, CDR2 FQNEAQ. Trimming shortened V by 7 bases and J by 0 bases, and 13 bases separated the two germline ends. CDR3 length: 14 amino acids. CDR3 nucleotides: TGTGCCAGCACCCCTTCCGGGAGCTCCTACGAGCAGTACTTC. It translates to CASTPSGSSYEQYF.